This TCR beta chain was captured in a study of T cells in Graves' hyperthyroidism and ophthalmopathy. Notes on the study in general: Ophthalmopathy, as predicted by the model, came a median about seven months after the prediction.

This clonotype was picked up many times. Its antigen is still unknown. The germline V gene encodes CDR1 DFQATT and CDR2 SNEGSKA (reference sequence). The CDR3 extends over 13 amino acids. Trimming shortened V by 7 bases and J by 4 bases, and 16 bases separated the two germline ends. Graves' hyperthyroidism without ophthalmopathy progression within 18 months was termed stable. Diagnosis rested on symptoms, serum thyroxine and TRAb, thyroid ultrasound, and orbital computed tomography. Amplification yielded TCR beta CDR3 regions, with RNA transcripts as the source. RT-PCR in the first round (using the HTBI primer set) targeted the TCR CDR3. TCRdb called the multiplex PCR reads again in MiXCR, with one record for every CDR3 protein. The data hold about 720,000 distinct CDR3 sequences, with around 15% observed a single time.

Sample: blood. The rearrangement joins TRBV20-1 to TRBJ1-1; D is possibly TRBD1 (6 bases). This clonotype originated in a man between 18 and 35 years old with Graves' hyperthyroidism. The CDR3 reads CSVSTGGGTEAFF. CDR3 sequence (DNA): TGCAGTGTCAGCACGGGAGGGGGCACTGAAGCTTTCTTT.